Following are 21 T cell receptor beta chains from one sample sequenced in a study of blood T cells in healthy people across ages (dated by TCRdb to about 2015). The library was built by means of 5' RACE. Reads for this sample came from an Illumina HiSeq 2500. A second PCR of about 6 to 12 cycles was run with a J-beta primer mix and a sample-barcoded 5' primer. In-frame beta chains were kept once TCRdb had trimmed the public reads at Q25 with fastp and called clones with MiXCR. Rows with one shared CDR3 protein collapse into an entry with the most common genes and DNA. This sample gives 450,000 to 700,000 distinct CDR3 sequences in total; approximately 25% of them show up just once. 15% to 20% of the sample goes to the ten largest clones. Sample: blood. The source is a woman aged 70-85 years in good health.

This clonotype was seen only a few times. The J gene is TRBJ2-7, the V gene TRBV30; D possibly corresponds to TRBD2 (5 bases). Germline V gives CDR1 GTSNPN, CDR2 SVGIG (reference sequence). The CDR3 has 15 residues. V lost 0 bases, J lost 3 bases, and 15 bases lay in between. The CDR3 nucleotides are TGTGCCTGGAGTGTACGGGGTAATCCGAGCTACGAGCAGTACTTC. Encoded protein: CAWSVRGNPSYEQYF. The full variable domain, in which reference TRBV30 and TRBJ2-7 provide the parts outside the CDR3, is SQTIHQWPATLVQPVGSPLSLECTVEGTSNPNLYWYRQAAGRGLQLLFYSVGIGQISSEVPQNLSASRPQDRQFILSSKKLLLSDSGFYLCAWSVRGNPSYEQYFGPGTRLTVT.

The chain links TRBV7-2 to TRBJ2-3, with TRBD2 matching 9 bases. Germline V CDR1 and CDR2: SGHTA, FQGNSA. The CDR3 extends over 16 amino acids. V dropped 3 bases and J dropped 1; count of bases not matched to a gene: 5. The DNA of the CDR3 is TGTGCCAGCAGCTTCGGCGGGGGGGACGGCACAGATACGCAGTATTTT. Its translation is CASSFGGGDGTDTQYF.

There are a few counts of this clonotype. The chain combines TRBV30 with TRBJ1-4; D is ambiguous. The CDR3 length is 15 residues. Germline-derived CDR1 and CDR2 are GTSNPN and SVGIG (reference sequence). V was trimmed by 0 bases and J by 8 bases, leaving 16 bases between them. CDR3 sequence reads: CAWSVPRTSGEKLFF. The CDR3, as DNA: TGTGCCTGGAGTGTACCTAGGACTTCGGGGGAAAAACTGTTTTTT.

This clonotype was found many times. V and J are TRBV12-3 or TRBV12-4 and TRBJ2-2, with 9 bases fitting TRBD2. The junction had 9 bases not matched to a gene; V was cut back by 6 bases and J by 1 base. The CDR3 has 17 residues. CDR3 amino acids: CASSLVSGGVNTGELFF. The CDR3 DNA is TGTGCCAGCAGCCTCGTTAGCGGGGGAGTGAACACCGGGGAGCTGTTTTTT.

This clonotype came up many times. An end of the junction does not agree with germline; a read error may underlie this. The chain couples TRBV7-7 to TRBJ2-2; no definite D call. CDR3 length: 14 residues. From germline, CDR1 is SSHAT and CDR2 FNYEAQ (reference sequence). CDR3 sequence (DNA): TGTGCTAGCAGCTTATCCAGGAACACCGGGGAGCTGTTTTTT. Its translation is CASSLSRNTGELFF.

CDR3 loop: CATSSRDRRFNEQFF. In nucleotides, the CDR3 is TGTGCCACCAGCAGCCGGGACAGGCGGTTCAATGAGCAGTTCTTC. The chain links TRBV15 to TRBJ2-1, with TRBD1 matching over 8 bases. Losses at the gene ends were 3 bases for V and 6 bases for J; bases not matched to a gene: 7. The length of the CDR3 is 15 residues. Germline assignment: CDR1 LNHNV and CDR2 YYDKDF (reference sequence).

A few counts support this clonotype. This rearrangement joins TRBV20-1 to TRBJ1-1; the D gene is possibly TRBD1 (6 bases). V gave up 2 bases and J gave up 0 bases, with 16 bases separating them. CDR1 is DFQATT and CDR2 is SNEGSKA in the germline V gene (reference sequence). The CDR3 has 16 amino acids. For the CDR3, the DNA is TGCAGTGCTAGACCTGGGGGAGGGGGGATGAACACTGAAGCTTTCTTT. Its translation is CSARPGGGGMNTEAFF.

This clonotype was found many times. The chain recombines TRBV7-3 with TRBJ2-1; 9 positions agree with TRBD2. The CDR3 has 14 residues. V lost 6 bases and J lost 5; bases outside the gene matches: 5. Germline lookup yields CDR1 SGHTA and CDR2 FQGTGA. CDR3 sequence: CASRNSGGDNEQFF. In DNA form, the CDR3 reads TGTGCCAGCAGAAATAGCGGGGGTGACAATGAGCAGTTCTTC.

The chain joins TRBV4-3 to TRBJ2-2, with unresolved D. Germline values: CDR1 LGHNA, CDR2 YSLEER. The CDR3 spans 14 residues. Between the trimmed V and J ends, which lost 0 bases and 9 bases, there was a span of 11 bases. The DNA of the CDR3 is TGCGCCAGCAGCCAAGATATCTCTGCCAGGGAGCTGTTTTTT. This translates into CASSQDISARELFF.

V is TRBV12-3 or TRBV12-4 and J is TRBJ2-5; D could derive from TRBD1 or TRBD2 (6 bases each). The J call may be mistaken, given a closer DNA end match to TRBJ2-7. This CDR3 comprises 14 residues. CDR3: CASSLGGANLEQYF. For the CDR3, the DNA is TGTGCCAGCAGTTTAGGGGGGGCAAATCTCGAGCAGTACTTC.

J is TRBJ2-2 and V is TRBV29-1; D call uncertain. Trimming cost V 6 bases and J 2 bases, with 7 bases left between them. Germline CDR1 is SQVTM and CDR2 is ANQGSEA. CDR3 length equals 12 residues. The CDR3 DNA is TGCAGCGTGTTGATTAACACCGGGGAGCTGTTTTTT. Translating it yields CSVLINTGELFF.

The chain couples TRBV20-1 to TRBJ2-5; TRBD2 aligns across 7 bases. This CDR3 is 13 amino acids long. CDR1 is DFQATT and CDR2 is SNEGSKA in the germline V gene (reference sequence). V lost 5 bases and J lost 1; bases outside the gene matches: 4. The CDR3, as DNA: TGCAGTGCTCCTAGCGGTTCCCAAGAGACCCAGTACTTC. Its protein product is CSAPSGSQETQYF.

The rearrangement links TRBV7-2 to TRBJ1-1; no definite D call. CDR3 length: 14 amino acids. Trimming removed 2 bases from V and 1 base from J, with 8 bases in between. The germline CDR1 and CDR2 sequences are SGHTA and FQGNSA. The CDR3 reads CASSLSSGNTEAFF. The CDR3 region has the DNA TGTGCCAGCAGCTTAAGTTCTGGGAACACTGAAGCTTTCTTT.

This clonotype was seen more than once but under ten times. V and J are TRBV15 and TRBJ2-5; D is ambiguous. Germline lookup yields CDR1 LNHNV and CDR2 YYDKDF (reference sequence). The CDR3 has 11 amino acids. The V and J ends lost 3 bases and 5 bases respectively, with 4 bases between them. The DNA of the CDR3 is TGTGCCACCAGCAGCTGGGAGACCCAGTACTTC. As protein: CATSSWETQYF.

This clonotype turned up a few times. The V gene is TRBV5-5, the J gene TRBJ2-4; 8 bases match TRBD1. Per the germline V gene, CDR1 is SGHKS and CDR2 is YYEKEE (reference sequence). The CDR3 consists of 15 residues. Trimming took 2 bases from V and 6 from J; bases not matched to a gene: 7. Here the CDR3 reads CASSFFGGQGNIQYF. The CDR3 nucleotides are TGTGCCAGCAGCTTTTTCGGAGGACAGGGAAACATTCAGTACTTC.

This clonotype was detected a few times. The V call is TRBV7-9, the J call TRBJ2-3; TRBD2 matches at 16 bases. Trimming took 5 bases from V and 2 from J; bases not matched to a gene: 10. Germline CDR1 SEHNR, CDR2 FQNEAQ (reference sequence). CDR3 length: 19 residues. This CDR3 reads CASSLGTSGGAWNTDTQYF. The CDR3 DNA reads TGTGCCAGCAGCCTAGGGACTAGCGGGGGGGCATGGAACACAGATACGCAGTATTTT.

This clonotype was seen only a few times. The rearrangement uses TRBV6-1 and TRBJ1-5; D is ambiguous. From germline, CDR1 is MNHNS and CDR2 SASEGT. V was pared by 7 bases and J by 5 bases, with 12 bases between. This CDR3 has 13 residues. The DNA for the CDR3 is TGTGCCAGCAAATATTATCTCGATCAGCCCCAGCATTTT. It translates to CASKYYLDQPQHF.

The rearrangement links TRBV5-1 to TRBJ2-2; 7 nucleotides agree with TRBD1. The CDR3 spans 15 residues. V gave up 4 bases and J gave up 5 bases; unmatched junction bases: 8. Germline V CDR1 and CDR2: SGHRS, YFSETQ. CDR3 in DNA: TGCGCCAGCAGCCTGATCTCACAGGGGACCGGGGAGCTGTTTTTT. Encoded protein: CASSLISQGTGELFF.

This clonotype has a handful of counts. The junction shows a germline mismatch at one end, possibly a read error. This rearrangement joins TRBV4-3 to TRBJ1-2, with D perhaps TRBD1 (5 bases). The germline CDR1 and CDR2 sequences are LGHNA and YSLEER. The CDR3 totals 15 residues. The CDR3 DNA is TGCGCCGGCAGCCAAGGCGCAGGGCCTAACTATGGCTACACCTTC. Translation: CAGSQGAGPNYGYTF.

The chain links TRBV20-1 to TRBJ2-1; D possibly matches TRBD1 or TRBD2 (5 bases each). CDR1 DFQATT and CDR2 SNEGSKA come from the germline V gene (reference sequence). The CDR3 runs 14 residues. Trimming stripped 8 bases from V and 0 bases from J, with 14 bases between. CDR3 sequence: CSTGRPSSYNEQFF. CDR3 nucleotide sequence: TGCAGTACGGGACGGCCCAGCTCCTACAATGAGCAGTTCTTC.

In its sample, this clonotype was seen a few times. The rearrangement joins TRBV4-3 to TRBJ2-1; D gene unclear. V lost 1 base to trimming and J lost 4 bases, with 17 bases between them. There are 17 residues in the CDR3. Germline V CDR1 and CDR2: LGHNA, YSLEER. CDR3 DNA sequence: TGCGCCAGCAGCCAAGTAGTGACTCTCGCCTCTTACAATGAGCAGTTCTTC. It yields the protein CASSQVVTLASYNEQFF.